This section outlines one T cell receptor beta chain sequence together with its context. Here immunoSEQ multiplex PCR was the method, and the copy in TCRdb shows in-frame clones only, minus some. The table lists over 65,000 clones, about nine tenths of them singletons. The sample comes from a study of T cell changes during pregnancy in multiple sclerosis. Trimming left V 1 base short and J 1 base short, with 13 bases between. The CDR3 runs 16 residues. CDR1 MGHRA and CDR2 YSYEKL come from the germline V gene. This chain links TRBV4-1 with TRBJ1-2; D is unclear. The TCR sequence derives from a female donor with multiple sclerosis, enrolled in a pregnancy study. The sequencing here drew on peripheral blood, taken in the first trimester of pregnancy. CDR3 protein: CASSQGAKTDNYGYTF. The DNA for the CDR3 is TGCGCCAGCAGCCAAGGAGCGAAGACGGATAACTATGGCTACACCTTC.